These T cell receptor beta chains were read from a single sample in a study of regulatory T cells in long-lasting Graves disease. TCRdb redid the calling of the multiplex PCR reads with MiXCR, one entry per CDR3 protein. The repertoire includes fewer than 450,000 distinct CDR3 sequences, less than 25% of them detected once, and roughly 20% sits in the top ten. The specimen was peripheral blood mononuclear cells (PBMCs), collected when the disease was refractory, from a patient treated with antithyroid drugs. The receptors come from a female donor with Graves disease. The CDR3 runs from the conserved cysteine through the conserved F or W. Each record gives: clone size, D gene, J gene, V gene, CDR3 DNA, CDR3 protein. D genes are given only for firm matches. Expanded clones get a size class; other rows say once, few or many, or leave the size out.

many,.,TRBJ1-2,TRBV2,TGTGCCAAGGGGGGCGCGGGCTATGGCTACACCTTC,CAKGGAGYGYTF
few,TRBD1,TRBJ2-7,TRBV29-1,TGCAGCGTGACAGGGTCCTCCTACGAGCAGTACTTC,CSVTGSSYEQYF
once,TRBD2,TRBJ2-1,TRBV6-1,TGTGCCAGCAGACTCACTAGCGGGCTCTGGGATGAGCAGTTCTTC,CASRLTSGLWDEQFF
.,.,TRBJ2-7,TRBV5-5,TGTGCCAGCAGCCTTGAACGGGGTCTAGCCTCCTACGAGCAGTACTTC,CASSLERGLASYEQYF
many,TRBD1,TRBJ2-7,TRBV6-1,TGTGCCAGCAGAATAGGACAGGGTCGCAACGAGCAGTACTTC,CASRIGQGRNEQYF
many,.,TRBJ2-7,TRBV28,TGTGCCAGCAGTTTAGCGGGAAAAACCGAGCAGTACTTC,CASSLAGKTEQYF
few,.,TRBJ2-7,TRBV7-9,TGTGCCAGCCCCCCTACTGAGGGGGAGTTTTTCTACGAGCAGTACTTC,CASPPTEGEFFYEQYF
many,TRBD2,TRBJ2-7,TRBV13,TGTGCCAGCAGCTCCGGGACTAACAACGAGCAGTACTTC,CASSSGTNNEQYF
few,.,TRBJ1-1,TRBV6-5,TGTACCAGCAGTTTCCCCCAGGGAGGTGGGGACACTGAAGCTTTCTTT,CTSSFPQGGGDTEAFF
.,.,TRBJ2-3,TRBV10-3,TGTGCCATCAGTGAGTGGACCCACCCCGATACGCAGTATTTT,CAISEWTHPDTQYF
many,.,TRBJ2-5,TRBV7-2,TGTGCCAGCAGCCCACAGGGTTGGTACCAAGAGACCCAGTACTTC,CASSPQGWYQETQYF
many,TRBD2,TRBJ2-7,TRBV12-3/TRBV12-4,TGTGCCAGCAGACGGCGGGGGGACTCCTACGAGCAGTACTTC,CASRRRGDSYEQYF
once,.,TRBJ2-2,TRBV29-1,TGCAGCGTTGTGACTCAGGGGGGGAACACCGGGGAGCTGTTTTTT,CSVVTQGGNTGELFF
.,TRBD1,TRBJ2-7,TRBV27,TGTGCCAGCGTGAGGGACAGGAGCTCCTACGAGCAGTACTTC,CASVRDRSSYEQYF
few,TRBD1,TRBJ2-7,TRBV6-1,TGTGCCAGCAGTGAACCGGGACAGGGCGGGAACGAGCAGTACTTC,CASSEPGQGGNEQYF
many,.,TRBJ2-5,TRBV11-2,TGTGCCAGCAGCTTAAACACAAGTCCCCAAGAGACCCAGTACTTC,CASSLNTSPQETQYF
many,TRBD1,TRBJ1-4,TRBV28,TGTGCCAGCAGTACCGGGACAGGGAGGGAAAAACTGTTTTTT,CASSTGTGREKLFF
.,.,TRBJ2-3,TRBV9,TGTGCCAGCAGCGTAGCAGGGGGGCCTACAGATACGCAGTATTTT,CASSVAGGPTDTQYF
few,.,TRBJ2-4,TRBV7-2,TGTGCCAGCAGTCCCCATGAGTGGGAGTCGCCCAAAAACATTCAGTACTTC,CASSPHEWESPKNIQYF
many,TRBD1,TRBJ2-5,TRBV11-1,TGTGCCAGCAGCCAGGACAGGGGGCGACAAGAGACCCAGTACTTC,CASSQDRGRQETQYF
few,TRBD1,TRBJ2-7,TRBV20-1,TGCAGTGCTAGACCCGGACAGGGGACCCACGAGCAGTACTTC,CSARPGQGTHEQYF
few,.,TRBJ1-4,TRBV6-4,TGTGCCAGCAACAAGGGTGGGAATGAAAAACTGTTTTTT,CASNKGGNEKLFF